The T cell receptor beta chain under discussion was sequenced for a study of T cells in Graves' hyperthyroidism and ophthalmopathy. Amplified TCR beta CDR3 regions derived from RNA transcripts. Carried out on the TCR CDR3, a first-round RT-PCR used the HTBI primer set. TCRdb called the multiplex PCR reads again in MiXCR, with one record for every CDR3 protein. The sample lists 490,000 or so distinct CDR3 sequences, 20% to 25% occurring once. Fresh peripheral blood, 8 to 10 ml, was the source of the PBMCs. The germline V gene encodes CDR1 MNHEY and CDR2 SVGEGT. V was pared by 5 bases and J by 3 bases, with 10 bases between. This CDR3 is built from 13 residues.

J is TRBJ1-1 and V is TRBV6-2 or TRBV6-3, with D possibly being TRBD1 (6 bases). The TCR comes from a woman aged 70 to 79 with Graves' ophthalmopathy. Sequencing was carried out using blood. Here the CDR3 DNA reads TGTGCCAGCAGTACAGGGTGGGACACTGAAGCTTTCTTT. Protein sequence: CASSTGWDTEAFF.